The present T cell receptor beta chain was sequenced within a study of blood T cell repertoires in COVID-19 (dated by TCRdb to the early 2020s). Context from the whole study: The collaborator samples originated in the United States, Italy and Spain and spanned the acute and convalescent phases of COVID-19. The prospective study material was composed of cDNA or gDNA derived from T cells, B-cell-depleted T cells, or PBMCs. Deeply sampled blood TCRbeta repertoires from subjects exposed to, actively infected with, or recovered from COVID-19 were included in the dataset. The repertoires were made available in a free public database intended to serve as a resource for research on the immune response to SARS-CoV-2. Samples came from the ongoing ImmuneRACE study (first 160 participants) plus 1,254 subjects from 6 global collaborators. Sample metadata almost always included a de-identified subject ID, COVID-19 status, age in years and sex. Where available, HLA class I and class II types were taken from metadata supplied by the sample provider and were not determined by assay-based typing.

TCRbeta CDR3 regions were amplified from genomic DNA using the immunoSEQ Assay, a bias-controlled multiplex PCR. The authors' pipeline ran thus. Nucleated cell counts per sample were estimated from amplification of reference gene primers within the assay. Sequence reads were collapsed and filtered to measure the absolute abundance of every unique TCRbeta CDR3 rearrangement. For each sample, productive Simpson clonality was calculated as the square root of Simpson's diversity index across productive rearrangements. Not all clones reach the TCRdb copy of this immuneACCESS table, which keeps in-frame sequences only. Checked studies attribute under half of the gap to unresolved V genes and leave the rest unexplained. For V, J and clone size, that table is used; D and trimming come from the DNA. The sample yields 150,000 to 250,000 clones; 94% were counted once. 0.76% of the sample goes to the ten largest clones.

In the germline V gene, CDR1 corresponds to MNHEY and CDR2 to SVGAGI. From the cysteine up to the phenylalanine, the CDR3 has a length of 15 residues. Only the CDR3 DNA stays, 45 bases, in frame from base 1. The V and J ends are trimmed by 0 bases and 7 bases, leaving 13 bases between them. Concerning this clone itself: Which antigen it targets is not known. No much larger clone exists at a distance of one base, and base qualities are not known.

On the study overall, not on this receptor specifically: How much clinical and demographic metadata was included differed by source and by participant, and the metadata was provided uncurated.

At one collaborating source in Seattle, patients were enrolled during active infection and were followed longitudinally through the course of disease. Whole blood was collected in K2EDTA tubes by collaborating institutions according to the institutions' own protocols. Collaborator samples were shipped for TCRbeta analysis as frozen whole blood, isolated PBMCs, or DNA extracted from either sample type. This TCR came from a man aged 25 to 40 with COVID-19, enrolled during active disease. The rearrangement combines TRBV6-5 with TRBJ1-5; perhaps TRBD1 is the D gene, with 6 bases matching. The material sequenced was peripheral blood. The nucleotide sequence reads as follows: TGTGCCAGCAGTTACTCGTCAGGGGAAGGACAGCCCCAGCATTTT. It specifies CASSYSSGEGQPQHF.